This T cell receptor (beta chain) was identified in a study of cytomegalovirus exposure and HLA in healthy donors. For the study at large: Findings of an earlier analysis included roughly 120 million unique TCR beta sequences from 200 million or so T cells.

Primers: 60 Vbeta forward and 13 Jbeta reverse. Profiling relied on immunoSEQ multiplex PCR, and the TCRdb table lists in-frame clones only, not all of them. The sample lists roughly 160,000 clones, approximately 80% occurring once. Regarding the study as a whole: The study recorded fewer than 200 TCR beta chains that were cytomegalovirus-associated. At a 0.05 false discovery rate, a later analysis found 16,951 TCR beta sequences to be associated with HLA alleles. While the bulk of TCR sequences proved rare, some public TCRs turned up in many donors.

CDR1 and CDR2 from the germline V gene are SGDLS and YYNGEE. The CDR3 has 13 amino acids. Trimming took off 4 bases at V and 1 base at J, with 8 bases between the two ends. As concerns this clone: The target antigen is unknown.

The sequenced sample was PBMCs. The V call is TRBV9, the J call TRBJ1-1, with D uncertain. The receptor's source is a man aged 45-65 years in good health and CMV-seropositive. In nucleotides, the CDR3 is TGTGCCAGCAGCTCCGACACGAACACTGAAGCTTTCTTT. Translation: CASSSDTNTEAFF.